What follows are 23 T cell receptor beta chains derived from one specimen sequenced in a study of siplizumab effects on memory and regulatory T cells. Generated by immunoSEQ multiplex PCR, the TCRdb table keeps only in-frame clones and is missing some. The sample yields some 100,000 clones, approximately 94% seen once. Sequencing input: Tregs sorted from blood. The receptors come from a human donor in good health.

The chain carries TRBV18 and TRBJ2-3, with 10 nucleotides matching TRBD1. Germline V gene data show CDR1 as KGHSH and CDR2 as LQKENI. CDR3 length equals 16 residues. After removal of 1 base from V and 4 bases from J, the junction contained 5 bases not matched to a gene. The CDR3 DNA is TGTGCCAGCTCACCACGACAGGGGGCTTTCTCAGATACGCAGTATTTT. Translated: CASSPRQGAFSDTQYF.

The chain recombines TRBV29-1 with TRBJ2-3; TRBD2 aligns across 8 bases. From germline, CDR1 is SQVTM and CDR2 ANQGSEA. Losses at the gene ends were 1 base for V and 2 bases for J; bases not matched to a gene: 5. The CDR3 spans 15 residues. This CDR3 reads CSVEGTSGFTDTQYF. CDR3 coding DNA: TGCAGCGTTGAAGGAACTAGCGGATTCACAGATACGCAGTATTTT.

V is TRBV19 and J is TRBJ1-1, with TRBD1 as a possible D gene (6 bases). The V gene's germline CDR1 is LNHDA and CDR2 SQIVND (reference sequence). V lost 7 bases, J lost 2 bases, and 14 bases lay in between. CDR3 length equals 14 residues. This CDR3 is CASIPTGQNTEAFF. As DNA, the CDR3 is TGTGCCAGTATCCCGACAGGACAAAACACTGAAGCTTTCTTT.

This chain links TRBV7-9 with TRBJ2-1; 8 bases agree with TRBD2. Germline values: CDR1 SEHNR, CDR2 FQNEAQ (reference sequence). The J segment lost 1 base and the V segment lost 5 bases, leaving 10 bases of the junction unmatched. The CDR3 has 17 residues. CDR3 DNA: TGTGCCAGCAGCACCCCACCCTTAGCGGGATCCTACAATGAGCAGTTCTTC. It is translated as CASSTPPLAGSYNEQFF.

V is TRBV19 and J is TRBJ1-2, with 8 bases lining up with TRBD1. Germline CDR1 and CDR2: LNHDA and SQIVND (reference sequence). The J segment lost 0 bases and the V segment lost 3 bases, leaving 6 bases of the junction unmatched. The CDR3 has 16 amino acids. CDR3 in amino acids: CASSIRTGHANYGYTF. In DNA form, the CDR3 reads TGTGCCAGTAGTATTCGGACAGGGCACGCTAACTATGGCTACACCTTC.

This chain connects TRBV19 to TRBJ2-1; D is perhaps TRBD1 (6 bases). Germline loops: CDR1 LNHDA, CDR2 SQIVND (reference sequence). There are 13 residues in the CDR3. The V end lost 5 bases, the J end lost 4 bases, and 9 bases lay between the germline ends. The CDR3 region has the DNA TGTGCCAGTAGTCCACAGGGATACAATGAGCAGTTCTTC. It codes for CASSPQGYNEQFF.

CDR3 amino acids: CASSLGMGRGVVSNTEAFF. The CDR3, as DNA: TGTGCCAGCAGCTTGGGTATGGGGAGGGGGGTGGTATCCAACACTGAAGCTTTCTTT. This chain connects TRBV5-4 to TRBJ1-1; TRBD1 might be the D (6 bases). This CDR3 is built from 19 residues. Per the germline V gene, CDR1 is SGHNT and CDR2 is YYREEE (reference sequence). Trimming took 0 bases from V and 2 from J, leaving 23 bases between them.

The V call is TRBV9, the J call TRBJ2-2, with D unclear. The CDR3 is made up of 13 amino acids. Trimming removed 4 bases at V and 6 bases at J, with 10 bases between. The germline gives CDR1 SGDLS, CDR2 YYNGEE. CDR3 coding DNA: TGTGCCAGCAGCTCCAGTAGGGCCGGGGAGCTGTTTTTT. Protein sequence: CASSSSRAGELFF.

The chain joins TRBV27 to TRBJ2-7; weak D call: TRBD2 (6 bases). Trimming pared 4 bases from V and 0 bases from J, leaving 13 bases between. CDR1 is MNHEY, CDR2 SMNVEV, per germline (reference sequence). The CDR3 extends over 15 amino acids. Written as DNA, the CDR3 is TGTGCCAGCAGTTGGGTAGCGGAGCACTCCTACGAGCAGTACTTC. Its protein is CASSWVAEHSYEQYF.

In this sample, this clone turned up a few times. The chain joins TRBV7-2 to TRBJ2-7; 10 bases map to TRBD1. CDR1 is SGHTA and CDR2 is FQGNSA in the germline V gene. This CDR3 is 13 amino acids long. V lost 3 bases and J lost 5; bases outside the gene matches: 1. The CDR3 DNA sequence: TGTGCCAGCAGCTTCGGGACAGGGGACGAGCAGTACTTC. It codes for CASSFGTGDEQYF. Drawing the rest from reference TRBV7-2 and TRBJ2-7, the complete variable domain is GAGVSQSPSNKVTEKGKDVELRCDPISGHTALYWYRQSLGQGLEFLIYFQGNSAPDKSGLPSDRFSAERTGGSVSTLTIQRTQQEDSAVYLCASSFGTGDEQYFGPGTRLTVT.

The chain recombines TRBV7-8 with TRBJ2-1, with 8 nucleotides matching TRBD1. CDR1 and CDR2 (germline): SGHVS, FQNEAQ. V was pared by 5 bases and J by 3 bases, with 9 bases of the junction left unmatched. The CDR3 contains 16 residues. For the CDR3, the DNA is TGTGCCAGCAGCCCAGGGGGCGGTATTTTCTACAATGAGCAGTTCTTC. Its translation: CASSPGGGIFYNEQFF.

The chain carries TRBV5-1 and TRBJ1-1, with TRBD1 as a possible D gene (5 bases). Germline lookup yields CDR1 SGHRS and CDR2 YFSETQ. V lost 4 bases and J lost 8, with 12 bases in between. This CDR3 spans 12 amino acids. The CDR3 DNA reads as TGCGCCAGCAGCGGGGCAGAGGGCGAAGCTTTCTTT. Its protein product is CASSGAEGEAFF.

The chain employs TRBV11-2 and TRBJ2-2; D is perhaps TRBD1 (6 bases). The CDR3 extends over 17 amino acids. Germline V gene sequence: CDR1 SGHAT, CDR2 FQNNGV. The V and J ends lost 5 bases and 4 bases respectively, with 20 bases between them. CDR3 protein: CASSLLRGFGLTGELFF. In DNA, the CDR3 is TGTGCCAGCAGCCTCCTCAGGGGATTCGGACTCACCGGGGAGCTGTTTTTT.

This clone showed up just once. The J gene is TRBJ1-3, the V gene TRBV7-8; D gene uncertain. This CDR3 is built from 15 residues. Trimming took off 3 bases at V and 0 bases at J, with 9 bases between the two ends. CDR1 SGHVS and CDR2 FQNEAQ come from the germline V gene. Here the CDR3 reads CASSLVTHSGNTIYF. The CDR3 DNA is TGTGCCAGCAGCTTGGTGACCCACTCTGGAAACACCATATATTTT.

The chain carries TRBV5-6 and TRBJ2-7; D perhaps matches TRBD2 (6 bases). The CDR3 sequence is 13 residues long. Germline CDR1 SGHDT, CDR2 YYEEEE. The V gene lost 3 bases and the J gene lost 4 bases, with 11 bases spanning the gap. The CDR3 here is CASSSGLEYEQYF. CDR3 DNA: TGTGCCAGCAGCTCGGGACTCGAATACGAGCAGTACTTC.

The chain uses TRBV10-1 and TRBJ2-1; D is tentatively TRBD1 or TRBD2 (5 bases each). V was shortened by 9 bases and J by 8 bases, with 17 bases between the two germline ends. CDR1 is WNHNN and CDR2 is SYGVQD in the germline V gene (reference sequence). This CDR3 spans 13 amino acids. CDR3 sequence reads: CASNRDLGDEQFF. The CDR3 DNA sequence: TGCGCCAGTAACCGGGACCTTGGCGATGAGCAGTTCTTC.

The chain employs TRBV28 and TRBJ2-3; 12 bases line up with TRBD2. In germline, CDR1 is MDHEN, CDR2 SYDVKM. The CDR3 has 16 amino acids. With V trimmed by 4 bases and J by 3 bases, 5 bases remained unmatched. CDR3 protein: CASSSLTSGRTDTQYF. Written as DNA, the CDR3 is TGTGCCAGCAGTTCCCTAACTAGCGGGAGGACAGATACGCAGTATTTT.

The J gene is TRBJ2-5, the V gene TRBV10-2, with D possibly being TRBD2 (7 bases). V lost 0 bases and J lost 1, with 12 bases in between. Germline assignment: CDR1 WSHSY and CDR2 SAAADI. This CDR3 has 16 residues. Here the CDR3 DNA reads TGCGCCAGCAGTGAGTCGAGGGGGGGGGCCCAAGAGACCCAGTACTTC. This encodes CASSESRGGAQETQYF.

V gene TRBV5-1 combines with J gene TRBJ1-2, with D perhaps TRBD1 (6 bases). The CDR3 extends over 19 amino acids. CDR1 and CDR2 from the germline V gene are SGHRS and YFSETQ. V was trimmed by 0 bases and J by 4 bases, leaving 25 bases between them. The CDR3 loop reads CASSLDLQGTHGLPYGYTF. As DNA, the CDR3 is TGCGCCAGCAGCTTGGACCTACAGGGAACCCATGGATTGCCCTATGGCTACACCTTC.

The chain uses TRBV27 and TRBJ2-1; maybe TRBD2 (5 bases). CDR3 length equals 16 residues. The germline V gene encodes CDR1 MNHEY and CDR2 SMNVEV (reference sequence). V lost 3 bases and J 1 base, leaving 13 bases between the germline ends. CDR3 DNA: TGTGCCAGCAGTTTGATTTTTGGGAGTTCCTACAATGAGCAGTTCTTC. Residues: CASSLIFGSSYNEQFF.

The chain employs TRBV7-2 and TRBJ1-4, with no clear D. CDR3 size: 12 residues. Germline lookup yields CDR1 SGHTA and CDR2 FQGNSA. Trimming took off 0 bases at V and 10 bases at J, with 6 bases between the two ends. The CDR3 region has the DNA TGTGCCAGCAGCTTAGCCGCGGGAAAACTGTTTTTT. Protein sequence: CASSLAAGKLFF.

The chain carries TRBV5-6 and TRBJ2-1; D perhaps matches TRBD2 (6 bases). The length of the CDR3 is 15 residues. Trimming left V 4 bases short and J 3 bases short, with 14 bases between. In germline, CDR1 is SGHDT, CDR2 YYEEEE. This chain's CDR3 is CASSPTGRDYNEQFF. The CDR3 DNA is TGTGCCAGCAGCCCCACGGGGCGGGACTACAATGAGCAGTTCTTC.

V is TRBV11-2 and J is TRBJ2-5, with TRBD2 identical over 8 bases. V dropped 4 bases and J dropped 5; count of bases not matched to a gene: 21. In germline, CDR1 is SGHAT, CDR2 FQNNGV. This CDR3 contains 19 residues. The CDR3 nucleotides read TGTGCCAGCAGCTCCGAGCAACGGACTAGCCGCCGCTTTTATGAGACCCAGTACTTC. This codes for CASSSEQRTSRRFYETQYF.